What follows describes a single T cell receptor beta chain. Its antigen is unknown. The record has no base qualities; no much larger clone is one base away. This record comes from a study of T cell changes during pregnancy in multiple sclerosis (dated by TCRdb to the late 2010s). For context, the study as a whole: Changes in the T cell repertoire over the course of pregnancy were examined in this study in women with multiple sclerosis.

Taken from the germline V gene, the CDR1 and CDR2 loops are MGHRA and YSYEKL. The CDR3 numbers 17 residues from cysteine through phenylalanine. The DNA shown is the 51-base CDR3, in frame from base 1. V is pruned by 2 bases and J by 5 bases, leaving 13 bases of the junction without a gene match. The library was made by the immunoSEQ multiplex PCR assay. TCRdb took this table from immuneACCESS and kept in-frame rearrangements with V and J called. Such tables lack part of the clones; where checked against another copy, unresolved V genes explain under half of the gap, and the rest is unexplained. The sample has more than 85,000 clones on record, around 94% of them singletons. Of the sample, more than 1.5% falls within the top ten clones.

Here the sequenced sample was peripheral blood, taken after pregnancy. The rearranged chain carries TRBV4-1 and TRBJ2-5, and TRBD2 aligns with 8 junction nucleotides. The source is a female donor in good health, enrolled as a control in a pregnancy study. Here the CDR3 is given as CASSQYTSGVPKETQYF. In nucleotide form, the sequence is TGCGCCAGCAGCCAATATACTAGCGGAGTTCCCAAGGAGACCCAGTACTTC.